This entry lists 4 T cell receptor beta chains sequenced from one sample in a study of blood T cell repertoires in COVID-19. Sequencing was performed with immunoSEQ multiplex PCR; in TCRdb, only in-frame clones are kept and a portion is missing. In the table there are some 45,000 clones, about 80% of which are singletons. The specimen was peripheral blood. These receptors all stem from an older woman with acute or convalescent COVID-19.

The chain uses TRBV5-1 and TRBJ2-2, with TRBD1 matching 7 bases. The ends lost 3 bases at V and 1 base at J; junction bases unmatched: 9. The CDR3 extends over 17 amino acids. CDR1 and CDR2 (germline): SGHRS, YFSETQ. CDR3 sequence reads: CASSWPVQGMNTGELFF. CDR3 DNA: TGCGCCAGCAGCTGGCCGGTACAGGGGATGAACACCGGGGAGCTGTTTTTT.

The J gene is TRBJ1-3, the V gene TRBV5-4, with 8 bases matching TRBD1. V was clipped by 0 bases and J by 6 bases; unmatched bases: 5. Germline-derived CDR1 and CDR2 are SGHNT and YYREEE (reference sequence). This CDR3 is built from 15 residues. The CDR3 spells CASSLGTQGENTIYF. The CDR3 nucleotides read TGTGCCAGCAGCTTGGGCACACAGGGGGAAAACACCATATATTTT.

The genes are TRBV14 and TRBJ1-6, with 7 nucleotides matching TRBD1. The germline V gene has CDR1 SGHDN and CDR2 FVKESK. The CDR3 contains 14 residues. The J segment lost 7 bases and the V segment lost 7 bases, leaving 7 bases of the junction unmatched. The CDR3 sequence is CASIRGQVNSPLHF. CDR3 nucleotides: TGTGCCAGCATTCGTGGACAGGTGAATTCACCCCTCCACTTT.

This rearrangement joins TRBV9 to TRBJ2-1; 7 bases are a match to TRBD2. With 4 bases clipped from V and 1 base from J, the junction kept 14 bases outside the gene matches. CDR1 is SGDLS, CDR2 YYNGEE, per germline. The CDR3 consists of 18 residues. CDR3: CASSPWGDSGSSYNEQFF. CDR3 DNA: TGTGCCAGCAGCCCCTGGGGGGATAGCGGGTCTTCCTACAATGAGCAGTTCTTC.